A selection of T cell receptor beta chains follows, all from one sample in a study of Ad26.COV2.S vaccination and SARS-CoV-2 variants. The protocol was immunoSEQ multiplex PCR, while the TCRdb copy is restricted to in-frame clones and leaves out a portion. In the table there are more than 300,000 clones, approximately 80% of which are singletons. The sample here was peripheral blood, taken in a trial of Ad26.COV2.S vaccine versus placebo. These receptor sequences come from a person aged 18-65 years who received the Ad26.COV2.S COVID-19 vaccine or a placebo. The CDR3 runs from the conserved cysteine through the conserved F or W. A clone size is listed for some rows: how often the clone was seen (once, few, many), or a class if it is expanded.

>-|TRBV6-5|TRBJ2-7
CASSLTGSSYEQYF
>-|TRBV5-4|TRBJ2-3
CASSLGSDTQYF
>few|TRBV6-5|TRBJ1-3
CATTRHADSGNTIYF
>-|TRBV5-1|TRBJ2-2
CASSLYANTGELFF
>few|TRBV5-4|TRBJ2-3
CASSLTSGGRADTQYF
>-|TRBV7-9|TRBJ2-3
CASSLALADSRYF
>-|TRBV13|TRBJ1-1
CASSYSDRAAEAFF
>-|TRBV19|TRBJ1-5
CASSIGPVGQTRPNQPQHF
>once|TRBV9|TRBJ2-7
CASSPPGTGASEQYF
>few|TRBV2|TRBJ1-1
CASSVQGANTEAFF
>-|TRBV7-3|TRBJ2-2
CASSLLGGDTGELFF
>-|TRBV19|TRBJ1-2
CASSIQWDHTGYTF
>-|TRBV6-4|TRBJ2-3
CASRRGLVGDTQYF
>-|TRBV19|TRBJ2-1
CASSTRVNEQFF
>-|TRBV19|TRBJ1-1
CASSIRTGNTEAFF
>once|TRBV5-8|TRBJ1-5
CASSSGQGITGSNQPQHF
>-|TRBV5-4|TRBJ1-4
CASSQGQGIEKLFF
>-|TRBV5-4|TRBJ2-2
CASSLRAGAGTGELFF
>once|TRBV28|TRBJ2-4
CASSKIQRGWVAKNIQYF
>few|TRBV5-1|TRBJ1-4
CASSLVEGAREKLFF